The source of this T cell receptor beta chain is a study of T cells in Graves' hyperthyroidism and ophthalmopathy. The overall study: Blood was drawn when the patient was first diagnosed and still untreated. The study, taken as a whole, reports: Model-based prediction identified ophthalmopathy a median approximately 6 months prior to its onset.

Germline V gives CDR1 MNHEY, CDR2 SVGEGT. CDR3 length equals 15 residues. This clonotype came up a few times. Its target is not known. At one end the junction does not follow the germline gene, possibly because of a read error. Amplified TCR beta CDR3 regions came from RNA transcripts. The HTBI set primed first-round TCR CDR3 RT-PCR. Using its own MiXCR run on the multiplex PCR reads, TCRdb lists one record per CDR3 protein. The sample includes about 400,000 distinct CDR3 sequences, more than 12% of them seen just once. The sequenced sample was blood. The chain links TRBV6-2 or TRBV6-3 to TRBJ2-5; 8 bases map to TRBD1. This TCR was sampled from a woman under 40 with Graves' hyperthyroidism. This chain's CDR3 is CASSRNAPSDRESNF. CDR3 in DNA: TGTGCCAGCAGTAGAAACGCTCCATCGGACAGGGAGTCGAACTTC.